Below, 16 T cell receptor beta chains from the same sample are listed, as sequenced in a study of blood T cell repertoires in COVID-19. Here immunoSEQ multiplex PCR was the method, and the copy in TCRdb shows in-frame clones only, minus some. The sample lists 180,000 or so clones, approximately 91% occurring once. The specimen sequenced was peripheral blood. These receptors were collected from a man aged 40-50 years with acute or convalescent COVID-19.

This chain joins TRBV7-9 and TRBJ2-5; D is undetermined. This CDR3 contains 11 residues. V lost 6 bases and J lost 3, with 5 bases in between. Germline CDR1 and CDR2: SEHNR and FQNEAQ (reference sequence). In DNA form, the CDR3 reads TGTGCCAGCAGTGTCGAAGAGACCCAGTACTTC. As protein: CASSVEETQYF. Full variable domain (rest looked up from reference TRBV7-9 and TRBJ2-5): DTGVSQNPRHKITKRGQNVTFRCDPISEHNRLYWYRQTLGQGPEFLTYFQNEAQLEKSRLLSDRFSAERPKGSFSTLEIQRTEQGDSAMYLCASSVEETQYFGPGTRLLVL.

J is TRBJ2-7 and V is TRBV19, with 7 bases aligning to TRBD1. The CDR3 has 13 residues. CDR1 is LNHDA and CDR2 is SQIVND in the germline V gene (reference sequence). V dropped 6 bases and J dropped 4; count of bases not matched to a gene: 6. CDR3 sequence reads: CASRDRRNYEQYF. The CDR3, as DNA: TGTGCCAGTAGGGACAGGAGAAATTACGAGCAGTACTTC.

The chain uses TRBV2 and TRBJ2-1; D is unclear. V was trimmed by 5 bases and J by 6 bases, leaving 20 bases between them. This CDR3 is 16 amino acids long. CDR1 and CDR2 from the germline V gene are SNHLY and FYNNEI. The CDR3 DNA follows: TGTGCCAGCAGTCCTCCCGGGTCCGGCCGTACCAATGAGCAGTTCTTC. Translated, it gives CASSPPGSGRTNEQFF.

The gene calls are TRBV7-2 and TRBJ1-5; 10 nucleotides match TRBD1. The CDR3 runs 15 residues. Germline-derived CDR1 and CDR2 are SGHTA and FQGNSA. The ends lost 4 bases at V and 7 bases at J; junction bases unmatched: 7. The CDR3 spells CASSSDRGHHQPQHF. The DNA for the CDR3 is TGTGCCAGCAGCTCTGACAGGGGGCATCACCAGCCCCAGCATTTT.

V is TRBV29-1 and J is TRBJ2-4; D is ambiguous. The CDR3 has 12 amino acids. V was cut by 4 bases and J by 0 bases, with 4 bases left in between. Per germline, CDR1 SQVTM and CDR2 ANQGSEA. The CDR3 nucleotides are TGCAGCGTTGGGCTAGCCAAAAACATTCAGTACTTC. It translates to CSVGLAKNIQYF.

The genes are TRBV6-5 and TRBJ2-7; tentatively, D is TRBD1 (6 bases). V lost 0 bases and J lost 6, with 9 bases in between. Germline V CDR1 and CDR2: MNHEY, SVGAGI. The CDR3 has 13 amino acids. The CDR3 is CASSYSRGSEQYF. For the CDR3, the DNA is TGTGCCAGCAGTTACTCGAGGGGGAGCGAGCAGTACTTC.

V usage is TRBV19 and J usage is TRBJ2-3; tentative D call: TRBD1 (6 bases). This CDR3 region has 12 residues. The germline V gene encodes CDR1 LNHDA and CDR2 SQIVND (reference sequence). With 4 bases removed from V and 12 bases from J, the gap between germline ends came to 14 bases. DNA of the CDR3: TGTGCCAGTAGTACGGGACAATCGCGCCAGTATTTT. It specifies CASSTGQSRQYF.

V and J are TRBV19 and TRBJ1-1, with TRBD1 matching over 7 bases. The CDR3 has 14 residues. The J segment lost 0 bases and the V segment lost 6 bases, leaving 4 bases of the junction unmatched. Germline CDR1 LNHDA, CDR2 SQIVND (reference sequence). CDR3 loop: CASRSGTVNTEAFF. The CDR3 coding sequence is TGTGCCAGTAGGTCCGGGACAGTGAACACTGAAGCTTTCTTT. The whole variable domain, filled in from reference TRBV19 and TRBJ1-1, reads DGGITQSPKYLFRKEGQNVTLSCEQNLNHDAMYWYRQDPGQGLRLIYYSQIVNDFQKGDIAEGYSVSREKKESFPLTVTSAQKNPTAFYLCASRSGTVNTEAFFGQGTRLTVV.

This chain connects TRBV19 to TRBJ2-1; no clear D. This CDR3 is 16 amino acids long. In germline, CDR1 is LNHDA, CDR2 SQIVND (reference sequence). The ends were cut back, 8 bases at V and 0 bases at J, with 17 bases in the middle. This CDR3 reads CASRSEVLASYNEQFF. The CDR3 bases are TGTGCCAGTCGCTCAGAGGTGTTGGCCTCCTACAATGAGCAGTTCTTC.

The chain combines TRBV5-1 with TRBJ1-1; a weak D match, TRBD1 (6 bases). Germline V gives CDR1 SGHRS, CDR2 YFSETQ. The CDR3 runs 14 residues. V lost 0 bases to trimming and J lost 7 bases, with 13 bases between them. DNA for the CDR3: TGCGCCAGCAGCTTGGGAGGACAGCCCGATGAAGCTTTCTTT. It codes for CASSLGGQPDEAFF.

This clone turned up a few times. The chain is built from TRBV19 and TRBJ1-1; 8 bases are shared with TRBD1. Trimming at V came to 4 bases and at J to 4 bases, leaving 8 bases not matched to a gene. The CDR3 covers 15 residues. The germline CDR1 and CDR2 sequences are LNHDA and SQIVND (reference sequence). CDR3 nucleotides: TGTGCCAGTAGTAGCGCGTCAGGGGGCTTCACTGAAGCTTTCTTT. Translation gives CASSSASGGFTEAFF.

The chain uses TRBV27 and TRBJ2-7; possibly TRBD1 for D (6 bases). Germline loops: CDR1 MNHEY, CDR2 SMNVEV (reference sequence). V was pared by 8 bases and J by 0 bases, with 14 bases between. The CDR3 length is 14 residues. The CDR3 is CASARGASSYEQYF. Here the CDR3 DNA reads TGTGCCAGCGCCAGGGGCGCGAGCTCCTACGAGCAGTACTTC.

The chain couples TRBV10-3 to TRBJ1-2; 9 bases are shared with TRBD1. The germline CDR1 and CDR2 sequences are ENHRY and SYGVKD. V shed 11 bases, J shed 2 bases, and the junction held 3 bases outside the gene matches. This CDR3 region has 12 residues. The CDR3 reads CAATGGNYGYTF. The CDR3 bases are TGTGCCGCGACAGGGGGAAACTATGGCTACACCTTC.

The rearrangement links TRBV2 to TRBJ1-2; the D is unclear. The CDR3 loop spans 15 amino acids. The V end was cut by 6 bases, the J end by 0 bases, with 14 bases between. Germline V CDR1 and CDR2: SNHLY, FYNNEI. The CDR3 here is CASSASGSANYGYTF. The CDR3 nucleotides are TGTGCCAGCAGCGCCTCCGGGTCAGCTAACTATGGCTACACCTTC.

The chain joins TRBV18 to TRBJ2-7; 9 nucleotides match TRBD1. V dropped 4 bases and J dropped 4; count of bases not matched to a gene: 11. This CDR3 is built from 16 residues. Germline values: CDR1 KGHSH, CDR2 LQKENI. The DNA for the CDR3 is TGTGCCAGCTCACAGAGACCGGGACAGGGAGGATACGAGCAGTACTTC. It codes for CASSQRPGQGGYEQYF.

The rearrangement uses TRBV9 and TRBJ1-2; 8 bases map to TRBD1. Per the germline V gene, CDR1 is SGDLS and CDR2 is YYNGEE. V trimming: 0 bases; J trimming: 4 bases; junction bases outside the gene matches: 5. The CDR3 is made up of 15 amino acids. CDR3 region: CASSVVRQGIYGYTF. The CDR3 coding sequence is TGTGCCAGCAGCGTAGTGAGACAGGGGATCTATGGCTACACCTTC.